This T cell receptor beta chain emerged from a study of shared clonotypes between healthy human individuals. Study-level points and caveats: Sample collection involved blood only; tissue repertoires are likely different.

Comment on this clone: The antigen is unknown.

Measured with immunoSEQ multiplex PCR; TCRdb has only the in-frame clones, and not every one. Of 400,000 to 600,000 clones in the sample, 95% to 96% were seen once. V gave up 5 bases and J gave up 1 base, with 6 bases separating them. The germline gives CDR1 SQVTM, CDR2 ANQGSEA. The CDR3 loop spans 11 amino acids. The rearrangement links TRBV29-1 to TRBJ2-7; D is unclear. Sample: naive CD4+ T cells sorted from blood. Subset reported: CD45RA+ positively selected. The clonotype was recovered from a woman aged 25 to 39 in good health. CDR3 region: CSVRRSYEQYF. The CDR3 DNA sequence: TGCAGCGTTAGACGGTCCTACGAGCAGTACTTC.